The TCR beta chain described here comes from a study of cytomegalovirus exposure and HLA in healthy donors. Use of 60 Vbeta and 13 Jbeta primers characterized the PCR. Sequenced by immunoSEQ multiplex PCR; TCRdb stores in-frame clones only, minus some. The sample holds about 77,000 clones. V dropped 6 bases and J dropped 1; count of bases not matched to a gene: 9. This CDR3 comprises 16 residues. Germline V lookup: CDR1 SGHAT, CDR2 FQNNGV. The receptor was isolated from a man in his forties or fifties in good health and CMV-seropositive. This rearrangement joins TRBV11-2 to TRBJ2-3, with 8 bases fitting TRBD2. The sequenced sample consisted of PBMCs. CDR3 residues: CASSLGRGLGTDTQYF. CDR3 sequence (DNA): TGTGCCAGCAGTCTCGGGAGGGGCCTTGGCACAGATACGCAGTATTTT.